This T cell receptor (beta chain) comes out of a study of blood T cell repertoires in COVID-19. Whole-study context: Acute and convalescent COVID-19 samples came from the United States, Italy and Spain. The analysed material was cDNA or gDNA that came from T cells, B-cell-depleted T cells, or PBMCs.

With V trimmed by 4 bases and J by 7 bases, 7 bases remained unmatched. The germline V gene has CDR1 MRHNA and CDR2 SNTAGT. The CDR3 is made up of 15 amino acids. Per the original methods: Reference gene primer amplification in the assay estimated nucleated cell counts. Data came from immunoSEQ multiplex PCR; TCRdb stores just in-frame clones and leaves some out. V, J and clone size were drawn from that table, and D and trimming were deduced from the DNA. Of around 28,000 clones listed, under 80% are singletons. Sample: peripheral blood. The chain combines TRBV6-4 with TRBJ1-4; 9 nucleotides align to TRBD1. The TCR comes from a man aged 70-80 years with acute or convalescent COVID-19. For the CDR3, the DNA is TGTGCCAGCAGTGCAGAGGGACAGGGAGGTGAAAAACTGTTTTTT. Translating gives CASSAEGQGGEKLFF.